The 27 T cell receptor beta chains listed next were all sequenced from one sample in a study of a mutant IDH1 vaccine in newly diagnosed glioma. Specified time point: week 35, safety follow-up. Mutant IDH1 20-mer peptide, at 300 ug, made up each vaccine dose, with topical imiquimod. These receptors' targets are unknown. The table came from immunoSEQ multiplex PCR; TCRdb's copy has only in-frame clones and leaves some out. Of tens of thousands of clones detected, roughly 84% appear once; the ten largest clones hold around 4%. The material sequenced was PBMCs, taken from a glioma patient whose treatment included an IDH1 peptide vaccine. Source of these receptors: a man aged 30 to 39 with glioma.

The chain recombines TRBV25-1 with TRBJ2-7, with 10 bases that match TRBD1. The CDR3 runs to 15 residues. In germline, CDR1 is MGHDK, CDR2 SYGVNS. V shed 3 bases, J shed 2 bases, and the junction held 4 bases outside the gene matches. CDR3 region: CASSDMGTGAYEQYF. Here the CDR3 DNA reads TGTGCCAGCAGTGACATGGGGACAGGGGCCTACGAGCAGTACTTC.

This chain uses TRBV2 with TRBJ2-7; D might be TRBD1 (5 bases). The V gene lost 4 bases and the J gene lost 3 bases, with 10 bases spanning the gap. The CDR3 is 13 residues long. The germline CDR1 and CDR2 sequences are SNHLY and FYNNEI. In DNA form, the CDR3 reads TGTGCCAGCAGTGGCCTGGACAACTACGAGCAGTACTTC. Encoded protein: CASSGLDNYEQYF.

The genes are TRBV5-6 and TRBJ2-4, with D maybe TRBD1 (6 bases). This CDR3 has 14 amino acids. The germline V gene has CDR1 SGHDT and CDR2 YYEEEE. The V end lost 3 bases, the J end lost 8 bases, and 15 bases lay between the germline ends. CDR3 residues: CASSWGQSVYIQYF. The CDR3 nucleotides are TGTGCCAGCAGCTGGGGGCAGAGCGTGTACATTCAGTACTTC.

The chain is built from TRBV5-1 and TRBJ1-2, with D unclear. Trimming pared 4 bases from V and 0 bases from J, leaving 7 bases between. CDR3 size: 13 residues. Per germline, CDR1 SGHRS and CDR2 YFSETQ. The CDR3 reads CASSPAANYGYTF. As DNA, the CDR3 is TGCGCCAGCAGCCCGGCCGCTAACTATGGCTACACCTTC. The full variable domain, its missing parts supplied by reference TRBV5-1 and TRBJ1-2, is KAGVTQTPRYLIKTRGQQVTLSCSPISGHRSVSWYQQTPGQGLQFLFEYFSETQRNKGNFPGRFSGRQFSNSRSEMNVSTLELGDSALYLCASSPAANYGYTFGSGTRLTVV.

This clone was counted only a few times. The V gene is TRBV19, the J gene TRBJ1-4; 7 bases align to TRBD1. The CDR3 extends over 14 amino acids. Trimming cost V 2 bases and J 5 bases; bases outside gene matches: 2. Germline values: CDR1 LNHDA, CDR2 SQIVND (reference sequence). CDR3 protein: CASSIRQGNEKLFF. CDR3 in DNA: TGTGCCAGTAGTATACGACAGGGAAATGAAAAACTGTTTTTT.

V and J are TRBV6-6 and TRBJ1-5, with 7 bases aligning to TRBD1. The CDR3 is 13 residues long. Germline-derived CDR1 and CDR2 are MNHNY and SVGAGI (reference sequence). V was pared by 8 bases and J by 3 bases, with 4 bases of the junction left unmatched. In nucleotides, the CDR3 is TGTGCCAGCGAGGACAGGAACAATCAGCCCCAGCATTTT. Translating it yields CASEDRNNQPQHF.

The J gene is TRBJ2-3, the V gene TRBV5-6; 11 positions agree with TRBD2. The V and J ends lost 2 bases and 3 bases, in that order; junction bases with no gene match: 5. The CDR3 has 16 amino acids. Germline V gene data show CDR1 as SGHDT and CDR2 as YYEEEE. As DNA, the CDR3 is TGTGCCAGCAGCTTCGTAGCGGGGGGGCCGACAGATACGCAGTATTTT. This translates into CASSFVAGGPTDTQYF. Full variable domain (rest looked up from reference TRBV5-6 and TRBJ2-3): DAGVTQSPTHLIKTRGQQVTLRCSPKSGHDTVSWYQQALGQGPQFIFQYYEEEERQRGNFPDRFSGHQFPNYSSELNVNALLLGDSALYLCASSFVAGGPTDTQYFGPGTRLTVL.

The chain joins TRBV14 to TRBJ2-3; 12 nucleotides line up with TRBD2. The germline gives CDR1 SGHDN, CDR2 FVKESK. The CDR3 loop spans 14 amino acids. With V trimmed by 6 bases and J by 3 bases, 1 base remained unmatched. CDR3 sequence: CASSLAGGTDTQYF. CDR3 in DNA: TGTGCCAGCAGTCTAGCGGGGGGGACAGATACGCAGTATTTT. The full variable domain, rest sourced from reference TRBV14 and TRBJ2-3, is EAGVTQFPSHSVIEKGQTVTLRCDPISGHDNLYWYRRVMGKEIKFLLHFVKESKQDESGMPNNRFLAERTGGTYSTLKVQPAELEDSGVYFCASSLAGGTDTQYFGPGTRLTVL.

This clone was found a few times. At one of its ends the junction is not consistent with the germline gene, which may arise from a read error. The chain recombines TRBV7-8 with TRBJ2-1; the D call may be TRBD1 or TRBD2 (5 bases each). Per the germline V gene, CDR1 is SGHVS and CDR2 is FQNEAQ. CDR3 size: 12 residues. The CDR3 DNA is TGTGCCAGCAGCTTAGGGATCGGCTCGGGGCTCTTC. Its protein is CASSLGIGSGLF.

This clone was counted a single time. V usage is TRBV19 and J usage is TRBJ2-2; unclear D gene. V was trimmed by 3 bases and J by 2 bases, leaving 7 bases between them. The length of the CDR3 is 14 residues. The germline CDR1 and CDR2 sequences are LNHDA and SQIVND (reference sequence). CDR3 sequence (DNA): TGTGCCAGTAGTATGGCCCACAACACCGGGGAGCTGTTTTTT. Translated: CASSMAHNTGELFF.

The chain carries TRBV13 and TRBJ2-1; TRBD2 matches at 9 bases. The CDR3 runs 17 residues. The ends lost 5 bases at V and 7 bases at J; junction bases unmatched: 15. CDR1 and CDR2 from the germline V gene are PRHDT and FYEKMQ (reference sequence). The CDR3 bases are TGTGCCAGCAGCAAGATGGGAGCGGGGGGCCGCGGAAATGAGCAGTTCTTC. Translated: CASSKMGAGGRGNEQFF. The full variable domain, its missing parts supplied by reference TRBV13 and TRBJ2-1, is AAGVIQSPRHLIKEKRETATLKCYPIPRHDTVYWYQQGPGQDPQFLISFYEKMQSDKGSIPDRFSAQQFSDYHSELNMSSLELGDSALYFCASSKMGAGGRGNEQFFGPGTRLTVL.

The chain has TRBV10-2 and TRBJ2-2; no clear D gene. With 7 bases removed from V and 3 bases from J, the gap between germline ends came to 6 bases. Germline V gene sequence: CDR1 WSHSY, CDR2 SAAADI. The CDR3 extends over 12 amino acids. The CDR3 DNA sequence: TGCGCCAGCAAGCGCTACACCGGGGAGCTGTTTTTT. Encoded protein: CASKRYTGELFF.

The chain is built from TRBV19 and TRBJ1-5; D gene ambiguous. Germline V lookup: CDR1 LNHDA, CDR2 SQIVND (reference sequence). CDR3 length equals 14 residues. The germline V and J ends were trimmed by 1 base and 3 bases, with 7 bases remaining between them. The DNA for the CDR3 is TGTGCCAGTAGTATAGTAGGGTCCAATCAGCCCCAGCATTTT. Protein product: CASSIVGSNQPQHF.

The J gene is TRBJ2-1, the V gene TRBV7-6, with D tentatively TRBD2 (5 bases). V was trimmed by 1 base and J by 10 bases, leaving 11 bases between them. This CDR3 contains 13 residues. Germline V gene lookup returns CDR1 SGHVS and CDR2 FNYEAQ. The CDR3 here is CASSLGPGMEQFF. CDR3 sequence (DNA): TGTGCCAGCAGCTTAGGCCCGGGGATGGAGCAGTTCTTC.

This rearrangement joins TRBV30 to TRBJ2-3, with D unresolved. Germline V gene lookup returns CDR1 GTSNPN and CDR2 SVGIG (reference sequence). The germline V and J ends were trimmed by 1 base and 0 bases, with 11 bases remaining between them. The CDR3 runs to 15 residues. CDR3 sequence (DNA): TGTGCCTGGAGTGCCCAGGCGCTCAGCACAGATACGCAGTATTTT. It translates to CAWSAQALSTDTQYF.

The chain couples TRBV4-1 to TRBJ2-7; D not certain. This CDR3 is built from 15 residues. V lost 0 bases and J lost 2, with 11 bases in between. The germline V gene encodes CDR1 MGHRA and CDR2 YSYEKL. This CDR3 reads CASSQEEDSAYEQYF. In DNA form, the CDR3 reads TGCGCCAGCAGCCAAGAGGAAGACTCAGCCTACGAGCAGTACTTC.

This chain links TRBV30 with TRBJ1-5; D is uncertain. Germline CDR1 reads GTSNPN; CDR2 reads SVGIG (reference sequence). V lost 2 bases to trimming and J lost 7 bases, with 12 bases between them. CDR3 size: 13 residues. CDR3 residues: CAWSRNLRQPQHF. CDR3 DNA sequence: TGTGCCTGGAGTCGCAACCTGCGGCAGCCCCAGCATTTT.

The rearrangement uses TRBV5-1 and TRBJ2-7, with unresolved D. This CDR3 spans 14 amino acids. Trimming pared 9 bases from V and 4 bases from J, leaving 20 bases between. The germline V gene encodes CDR1 SGHRS and CDR2 YFSETQ. CDR3 DNA sequence: TGCGCCACCTACCCTGGTGGGGTGGAGTACGAGCAGTACTTC. It specifies CATYPGGVEYEQYF.

This chain links TRBV5-6 with TRBJ1-2; the D gene is possibly TRBD1 (5 bases). CDR3 length equals 13 residues. Trimming removed 4 bases from V and 6 bases from J, with 13 bases in between. Germline V lookup: CDR1 SGHDT, CDR2 YYEEEE. The CDR3 here is CASSQEQAHGYTF. For the CDR3, the DNA is TGTGCCAGCAGCCAGGAACAGGCCCATGGCTACACCTTC.

This chain joins TRBV5-1 and TRBJ2-7; D not resolved. Deletions cut 3 bases from V and 4 bases from J, with 17 bases between. This CDR3 spans 15 amino acids. Germline loops: CDR1 SGHRS, CDR2 YFSETQ. CDR3 in DNA: TGCGCCAGCAGCTCCTCGTCAAACCCGTCGTACGAGCAGTACTTC. Amino acids: CASSSSSNPSYEQYF.

The V gene is TRBV12-5, the J gene TRBJ2-5; 9 bases are a match to TRBD1. V shed 4 bases, J shed 4 bases, and the junction held 4 bases outside the gene matches. Per the germline V gene, CDR1 is LGHNT and CDR2 is FRNRAP. The CDR3 sequence is 14 residues long. CDR3 nucleotide sequence: TGTGCTAGTGGTTGGGACAGGGAGTTAGAGACCCAGTACTTC. Encoded protein: CASGWDRELETQYF.

As DNA, the CDR3 is TGTGCCAGTAGTCTCCGACAGGTCTATAGCAATCAGCCCCAGCATTTT. Translating gives CASSLRQVYSNQPQHF. The chain recombines TRBV19 with TRBJ1-5; weak D call: TRBD1 (6 bases). This CDR3 comprises 16 residues. Germline lookup yields CDR1 LNHDA and CDR2 SQIVND (reference sequence). Trimming took off 5 bases at V and 0 bases at J, with 14 bases between the two ends.

The chain employs TRBV19 and TRBJ2-1; either TRBD1 or TRBD2 may fit D (5 bases each). The CDR3 spans 15 residues. V lost 7 bases to trimming and J lost 2 bases, with 15 bases between them. Germline-derived CDR1 and CDR2 are LNHDA and SQIVND (reference sequence). The CDR3 is CASTTGRGAYNEQFF. CDR3 in DNA: TGTGCCAGTACAACCGGACGAGGGGCCTACAATGAGCAGTTCTTC. Using reference TRBV19 and TRBJ2-1 for the parts outside the CDR3, the full variable domain is DGGITQSPKYLFRKEGQNVTLSCEQNLNHDAMYWYRQDPGQGLRLIYYSQIVNDFQKGDIAEGYSVSREKKESFPLTVTSAQKNPTAFYLCASTTGRGAYNEQFFGPGTRLTVL.

The rearrangement uses TRBV6-5 and TRBJ2-7; 9 bases are a match to TRBD1. CDR1 and CDR2 (germline): MNHEY, SVGAGI. The V segment lost 4 bases and the J segment 2 bases; nucleotides outside the gene matches: 6. This CDR3 contains 15 residues. The CDR3 spells CASSSGQGTTYEQYF. The CDR3 DNA reads TGTGCCAGCAGTTCCGGACAGGGGACAACCTACGAGCAGTACTTC.

The V gene is TRBV7-2, the J gene TRBJ2-7; no clear D gene. This CDR3 comprises 12 residues. Trimming took off 2 bases at V and 3 bases at J, with 5 bases between the two ends. In germline, CDR1 is SGHTA, CDR2 FQGNSA. CDR3 amino acids: CASSLNSYEQYF. CDR3 coding DNA: TGTGCCAGCAGCTTAAACAGCTACGAGCAGTACTTC.

The rearrangement links TRBV4-1 to TRBJ1-4; D gene unclear. V dropped 6 bases and J dropped 0 bases, with 20 bases sitting between them. The germline gives CDR1 MGHRA, CDR2 YSYEKL. CDR3 length: 18 residues. CDR3 residues: CASSPRPGPPATNEKLFF. Written as DNA, the CDR3 is TGCGCCAGCAGTCCACGACCGGGCCCACCAGCAACTAATGAAAAACTGTTTTTT.

The V call is TRBV27, the J call TRBJ1-2, with D possibly TRBD1 on 5 matching bases. The germline V gene has CDR1 MNHEY and CDR2 SMNVEV (reference sequence). The V and J ends lost 4 bases and 8 bases respectively, with 23 bases between them. CDR3 length: 16 residues. The CDR3 sequence: CASSSLKQVTAGGYTF. The CDR3 bases are TGTGCCAGCAGTTCTCTCAAACAGGTTACAGCGGGGGGCTACACCTTC.